This TCR beta chain was sequenced during a study of cytomegalovirus exposure and HLA in healthy donors. Study-wide results and limits: Cytomegalovirus status, reportedly, was diagnosed with high specificity and sensitivity by the classifier. TCR beta chain V- and J-gene trimming was linked, in a later analysis, to a missense variant in DCLRE1C.

Remarks on this clone: Its antigen is unknown.

Germline lookup yields CDR1 MDHEN and CDR2 SYDVKM. V lost 7 bases, J lost 5 bases, and 8 bases lay in between. CDR3 size: 12 residues. The PCR was carried out with 60 Vbeta primers and 13 Jbeta primers. Sequenced by immunoSEQ multiplex PCR; TCRdb stores in-frame clones only, minus some. There are some 150,000 clones in the sample; about 60% occur only once, and 6% to 8.5% lies in the top ten. This receptor was identified in a woman in her sixties or seventies in good health and CMV-seropositive. Sequenced sample: PBMCs. V is TRBV28 and J is TRBJ2-2; D unclear. The CDR3 region is CASIPGTGELFF. In DNA form, the CDR3 reads TGTGCCAGCATCCCCGGTACCGGGGAGCTGTTTTTT. The full variable domain, rest sourced from reference TRBV28 and TRBJ2-2, is DVKVTQSSRYLVKRTGEKVFLECVQDMDHENMFWYRQDPGLGLRLIYFSYDVKMKEKGDIPEGYSVSREKKERFSLILESASTNQTSMYLCASIPGTGELFFGEGSRLTVL.